The 26 T cell receptor beta chains below come from one sample, sequenced in a study of molecular identifiers for immune sequencing clone quantification. From the PCR reads, TCRdb called clonotypes with MiXCR, one entry per CDR3 protein. The table includes fewer than 30,000 distinct CDR3 sequences, 17% detected once. Sequencing input: naive CD8+ T cells from blood, with Jurkat cell RNA spiked in. Subset specified: FACS-sorted CD8+CD4-CCR7+CD45RA+ naive T cells. These receptors came from a human donor in good health. Some libraries in this study had Jurkat cell RNA spiked in.

This clonotype was seen at least ten times. This rearrangement joins TRBV12-3 or TRBV12-4 to TRBJ2-5; D is possibly TRBD1 (6 bases). With 5 bases removed from V and 1 base from J, the gap between germline ends came to 14 bases. The CDR3 totals 15 residues. This CDR3 reads CASSAFRDTQETQYF. CDR3 nucleotides: TGTGCCAGCAGTGCCTTCCGGGACACCCAAGAGACCCAGTACTTC.

This clonotype was counted a single time. This could be a read error, since a much larger clone is one nucleotide away. The CDR3 is CASKWTSPCNEQFF. The CDR3 bases are TGTGCCAGCAAGTGGACTAGTCCCTGCAATGAGCAGTTCTTC. This rearrangement joins TRBV6-2 or TRBV6-3 to TRBJ2-1; 7 bases fit TRBD2. Germline CDR1 MNHEY, CDR2 SVGEGT. V lost 7 bases and J lost 6; bases outside the gene matches: 9. The CDR3 spans 14 residues.

The sample holds many counts of this clonotype. The V call is TRBV27, the J call TRBJ2-3; D remains unclear. The germline V gene has CDR1 MNHEY and CDR2 SMNVEV (reference sequence). This CDR3 has 13 amino acids. V shed 8 bases and J shed 3 bases, with 12 bases lying between them. The CDR3 nucleotides are TGTGCCAGCCACCAGCTTTCAACAGATACGCAGTATTTT. Protein product: CASHQLSTDTQYF.

There are many counts of this clonotype. The gene calls are TRBV12-3 or TRBV12-4 and TRBJ2-7; 7 bases match TRBD1. The V segment lost 7 bases and the J segment 3 bases; nucleotides outside the gene matches: 9. CDR3 size: 14 residues. CDR3 in DNA: TGTGCCAGCACCCCCGGGACAGCAGGCTACGAGCAGTACTTC. Translation gives CASTPGTAGYEQYF.

This clonotype occurred many times. This chain uses TRBV12-3 or TRBV12-4 with TRBJ2-5, with 9 bases identical to TRBD1. J lost 0 bases, V lost 6 bases, and 5 bases had no gene match. The CDR3 totals 15 residues. CDR3 DNA sequence: TGTGCCAGCAGGAAGACAGGGGGGTACCAAGAGACCCAGTACTTC. This codes for CASRKTGGYQETQYF.

Notes on this clonotype: Being one base from a much bigger clone, this may be a read error. The rearrangement links TRBV7-9 to TRBJ2-7; D is undetermined. The J call may be incorrect, as the DNA end agrees better with TRBJ2-1. The CDR3 is 13 residues long. Germline assignment: CDR1 SEHNR and CDR2 FQNEAQ (reference sequence). The CDR3 nucleotides read TGTGCCAGCAGCCGCCCCAGCGCTTACGAGCAGTTCTTC. This translates into CASSRPSAYEQFF.

In this sample, this clonotype turned up a few times. A much more abundant neighbour one base away suggests this may be a read error. J is TRBJ2-1 and V is TRBV6-6, with D maybe TRBD2 (5 bases). CDR1 MNHNY and CDR2 SVGAGI come from the germline V gene (reference sequence). There are 12 residues in the CDR3. The CDR3 nucleotides read TGTGCCAGCAGTTACGAAACCTGGGAGCAGTCCTTC. Amino acids: CASSYETWEQSF.

CDR3 region: CASSYPQRNSGANVLTF. The CDR3, as DNA: TGTGCCAGCAGTTACCCCCAGAGGAACTCTGGGGCCAACGTCCTGACTTTC. The chain recombines TRBV6-5 with TRBJ2-6; D is unresolved. CDR1 is MNHEY, CDR2 SVGAGI, per germline. The CDR3 totals 17 residues. Trimming shortened V by 2 bases and J by 0 bases, and 11 bases separated the two germline ends.

This clonotype has ten or more counts. The chain joins TRBV29-1 to TRBJ2-5, with TRBD2 matching 11 bases. CDR1 is SQVTM, CDR2 ANQGSEA, per germline. The V and J ends lost 6 bases and 5 bases, in that order; junction bases with no gene match: 11. CDR3 length equals 15 residues. The CDR3 DNA reads as TGCAGCGTGGGGACTAGCGGAAATGGGGTTGAGACCCAGTACTTC. As protein: CSVGTSGNGVETQYF.

In its sample, this clonotype was seen many times. This chain joins TRBV28 and TRBJ2-4, with D possibly being TRBD1 (6 bases). There are 14 residues in the CDR3. V was trimmed by 5 bases and J by 1 base, leaving 9 bases between them. Germline V gene data show CDR1 as MDHEN and CDR2 as SYDVKM. CDR3 sequence: CASSLQGAKNIQYF. The CDR3 DNA sequence: TGTGCCAGCAGTCTCCAGGGGGCCAAAAACATTCAGTACTTC.

This clonotype counts as medium-sized. V gene TRBV7-9 combines with J gene TRBJ2-7, with D unresolved. This CDR3 is built from 14 residues. Germline CDR1 is SEHNR and CDR2 is FQNEAQ (reference sequence). V was clipped by 1 base and J by 4 bases, with 11 bases between them. In DNA, the CDR3 is TGTGCCAGCAGCTTAGACGAGAGGAGATACGAGCAGTACTTC. It translates to CASSLDERRYEQYF.

This clonotype was seen at least ten times. This chain joins TRBV9 and TRBJ2-3, with TRBD2 matching over 8 bases. Per the germline V gene, CDR1 is SGDLS and CDR2 is YYNGEE. V was pared by 4 bases and J by 1 base, with 2 bases of the junction left unmatched. CDR3 length: 14 residues. CDR3 residues: CASSTGGGTDTQYF. The CDR3 DNA sequence: TGTGCCAGCAGCACCGGGGGGGGCACAGATACGCAGTATTTT.

This clonotype qualifies as medium-sized. The chain recombines TRBV2 with TRBJ2-3, with TRBD1 matching over 11 bases. The germline V gene encodes CDR1 SNHLY and CDR2 FYNNEI. The CDR3 is 15 residues long. J lost 2 bases, V lost 4 bases, and 2 bases had no gene match. DNA of the CDR3: TGTGCCAGCAGTGGAGGACAGGGGGCCACAGATACGCAGTATTTT. Translated: CASSGGQGATDTQYF.

This clonotype was detected a few times. A much larger clone is a single base away; this may be a read error. The chain has TRBV7-9 and TRBJ1-5, with a weak D call TRBD1 (5 bases). The CDR3 totals 14 residues. From germline, CDR1 is SEHNR and CDR2 FQNEAQ (reference sequence). This chain's CDR3 is CASGLQESNQPQHF. As DNA, the CDR3 is TGTGCCAGCGGCTTACAGGAGAGCAATCAGCCCCAGCATTTT.

In regard to this clonotype: This clone may be a read error of a much larger clone one base away. The chain carries TRBV7-9 and TRBJ2-3; TRBD1 aligns across 7 bases. The V gene end was trimmed by 5 bases and the J gene end by 14 bases; junction bases not matched to a gene: 13. Germline CDR1 SEHNR, CDR2 FQNEAQ (reference sequence). The CDR3 totals 13 residues. CDR3 DNA sequence: TGTGCCAGCAGCCCTGAAGGGGGCGTAGCGCTGTATTTT. Its translation is CASSPEGGVALYF. The variable domain in full, completed from reference TRBV7-9 and TRBJ2-3, reads DTGVSQNPRHKITKRGQNVTFRCDPISEHNRLYWYRQTLGQGPEFLTYFQNEAQLEKSRLLSDRFSAERPKGSFSTLEIQRTEQGDSAMYLCASSPEGGVALYFGPGTRLTVL.

This clonotype was counted many times. The rearrangement links TRBV9 to TRBJ1-1; D unclear. Germline V gene lookup returns CDR1 SGDLS and CDR2 YYNGEE. There are 17 residues in the CDR3. Trimming took 4 bases from V and 0 from J, leaving 19 bases between them. CDR3 sequence: CASSIRHEDYLNTEAFF. CDR3 DNA: TGTGCCAGCAGCATCCGACACGAAGACTACTTGAACACTGAAGCTTTCTTT.

This clonotype was counted many times. CDR3 nucleotide sequence: TGTGCCAGCAGCTCCGGGACAGGGAACACCGGGGAGCTGTTTTTT. It translates to CASSSGTGNTGELFF. The rearrangement uses TRBV7-9 and TRBJ2-2; 8 positions match TRBD1. This CDR3 has 15 amino acids. Germline CDR1 is SEHNR and CDR2 is FQNEAQ (reference sequence). V gave up 4 bases and J gave up 1 base; unmatched junction bases: 2.

With respect to this clonotype: A much larger clone differs by one base, so this may be a read error. The chain carries TRBV6-2 or TRBV6-3 and TRBJ2-3; perhaps TRBD1 as D (5 bases). The germline V gene encodes CDR1 MNHEY and CDR2 SVGEGT. CDR3 length: 12 residues. CDR3 in DNA: TGTGCCAGCACCCAGAACACAGGTACGCAGTATTTT. It specifies CASTQNTGTQYF.

CDR3: CASSQEWGNVGTDTQYF. Here the CDR3 DNA reads TGTGCCAGCAGCCAAGAGTGGGGTAACGTTGGCACAGATACGCAGTATTTT. The chain employs TRBV4-2 and TRBJ2-3; D ambiguous. Trimming shortened V by 0 bases and J by 1 base, and 14 bases separated the two germline ends. In germline, CDR1 is LGHNA, CDR2 YNFKEQ. CDR3 length equals 17 residues.

This clonotype is categorized as medium-sized. V is TRBV27 and J is TRBJ1-1; possibly TRBD1 for D (5 bases). The CDR3 consists of 13 residues. Germline CDR1 MNHEY, CDR2 SMNVEV (reference sequence). The V and J ends lost 6 bases and 8 bases respectively, with 16 bases between them. CDR3 protein: CASRQTGFLEAFF. The CDR3 nucleotides read TGTGCCAGCAGACAAACAGGATTTCTGGAAGCTTTCTTT.

This clonotype was observed many times. The chain carries TRBV28 and TRBJ2-7; D uncertain. The CDR3 is made up of 13 amino acids. V lost 6 bases and J lost 0, with 9 bases in between. Germline V CDR1 and CDR2: MDHEN, SYDVKM. The CDR3 region has the DNA TGTGCCAGCAGCGTGGCCAGCTCCTACGAGCAGTACTTC. It codes for CASSVASSYEQYF.

With respect to this clonotype: This may be a read error, as it is one base from a much larger clone. The genes are TRBV13 and TRBJ1-3, with 7 bases fitting TRBD1. The CDR3 covers 15 residues. The V and J ends lost 7 bases and 4 bases, in that order; junction bases with no gene match: 10. Per germline, CDR1 PRHDT and CDR2 FYEKMQ (reference sequence). The CDR3 here is CASNPETGSGNTIYF. The DNA for the CDR3 is TGTGCCAGCAACCCGGAGACAGGGTCCGGAAACACCATATATTTT.

This clonotype has ten or more counts. The chain uses TRBV4-3 and TRBJ1-1; D gene ambiguous. The CDR3 consists of 13 residues. Deletions cut 0 bases from V and 5 bases from J, with 7 bases between. Per germline, CDR1 LGHNA and CDR2 YSLEER. The chain's CDR3 is CASSQDLGTEAFF. In nucleotides, the CDR3 is TGCGCCAGCAGCCAAGATCTGGGGACTGAAGCTTTCTTT.

This clonotype was counted many times. This chain joins TRBV2 and TRBJ1-1, with TRBD1 matching over 10 bases. This CDR3 contains 14 residues. Trimming took 7 bases from V and 4 from J; bases not matched to a gene: 6. CDR1 and CDR2 from the germline V gene are SNHLY and FYNNEI. CDR3 coding DNA: TGTGCCAGCATCCAGACAGGGGGCTTCACTGAAGCTTTCTTT. It yields the protein CASIQTGGFTEAFF.

This clonotype was detected ten times or more. The chain links TRBV4-1 to TRBJ2-5, with D perhaps matching TRBD1 or TRBD2 (7 bases each). Looked up from germline, CDR1 is MGHRA and CDR2 is YSYEKL. V was clipped by 5 bases and J by 5 bases, with 21 bases between them. The CDR3 spans 16 residues. CDR3 region: CASSAWAGQGGETQYF. The DNA for the CDR3 is TGCGCCAGCAGCGCCTGGGCAGGGCAGGGGGGGGAGACCCAGTACTTC.

This clonotype came up many times. The rearrangement joins TRBV27 to TRBJ2-3, with no clear D. The CDR3 sequence is 13 residues long. CDR1 and CDR2 (germline): MNHEY, SMNVEV (reference sequence). The V end was cut by 2 bases, the J end by 4 bases, with 7 bases between. The CDR3 DNA follows: TGTGCCAGCAGTTTAATCGTCCCAGATACGCAGTATTTT. Translating gives CASSLIVPDTQYF.